This passage covers 2 T cell receptor beta chains from one sample sequenced in a study of T cell responses to AZD1222 COVID-19 vaccine. Generated by immunoSEQ multiplex PCR, the TCRdb table keeps only in-frame clones and is missing some. The sample has about 100,000 clones, just over 85% seen once. The input for sequencing was peripheral blood, taken on day 0 of AZD1222 vaccination. The receptors derive from an adult in good health.

This chain links TRBV6-2 or TRBV6-3 with TRBJ1-3; D gene unclear. The germline V gene encodes CDR1 MNHEY and CDR2 SVGEGT. With 6 bases removed from V and 4 bases from J, the gap between germline ends came to 13 bases. The CDR3 is 14 residues long. In DNA, the CDR3 is TGTGCCAGCAGCAGGCCGACCGTCGGAAACACCATATATTTT. Residues: CASSRPTVGNTIYF.

V and J are TRBV30 and TRBJ1-3; D unclear. Trimming pared 4 bases from V and 2 bases from J, leaving 9 bases between. Germline CDR1 is GTSNPN and CDR2 is SVGIG (reference sequence). This CDR3 contains 13 residues. CDR3 bases: TGTGCCTGGAATCTGGGAGCTGGAAACACCATATATTTT. Encoded protein: CAWNLGAGNTIYF.